Listed below are T cell receptor beta chains from one sample, sequenced in a study of T cell repertoires in cytomegalovirus infection. MiXCR, applied by TCRdb to the reads, yields one record per CDR3 protein. Here the sample spans about 830,000 distinct CDR3 sequences, 30% to 35% being singletons. No antigen has been identified for these receptors. The sequencing used cultured CD8+ T cells from PBMCs, collected from culture after CMV antigen stimulation. Receptors were obtained from a human donor in good health (CMV status not recorded). Some clones in this sample may be carry-over from other donors' samples. Each CDR3 is given with its conserved first and last residue. The order of the fields is V gene, J gene, CDR3 protein.

TRBV4-2	TRBJ2-1	CASSQEWAPGSYNEQFF
TRBV7-8	TRBJ2-7	CASSFLGLDYEQYF
TRBV27	TRBJ1-1	CASSTAARMNTEAFF
TRBV6-1	TRBJ2-6	CASIYVLSSGANVLTF
TRBV7-9	TRBJ1-2	CASSLGEGSADYGYTF
TRBV20-1	TRBJ1-2	CSAPNGRHYGYTF
TRBV15	TRBJ2-5	CATSIRLQETQYF
TRBV20-1	TRBJ2-1	CSATLGGVPFDEQFF
TRBV7-3	TRBJ2-2	CASSLTASGGTGELFF
TRBV7-6	TRBJ2-5	CASLVTGTGFQETQYF
TRBV7-6	TRBJ2-7	CASSFFTGPTYEQYF
TRBV4-2	TRBJ2-1	CASSQGLGSYEQFF
TRBV6-2/TRBV6-3	TRBJ1-6	CASSYGGLRSPLHF
TRBV11-2	TRBJ2-1	CASSPALGGSYNEQFF
TRBV6-5	TRBJ1-2	CASSLHISGTRTNGYTF
TRBV25-1	TRBJ2-1	CASSEYGTRENEQFF
TRBV10-2	TRBJ1-1	CASSLGHFTRNTEAFF
TRBV4-3	TRBJ1-5	CASSQETGEGQPQHF
TRBV10-3	TRBJ2-1	CAISAPLGDEQFF
TRBV7-8	TRBJ1-4	CASSPPRGLGEKLFF
TRBV12-5	TRBJ2-6	CASGLVESQGDVLTF
TRBV7-6	TRBJ2-1	CASSLAGTEQFF
TRBV5-6	TRBJ2-7	CASSLDGIPYEQYF
TRBV29-1	TRBJ2-1	CSVHGSSASLGVEQFF
TRBV4-1	TRBJ1-6	CASSQGDTRNSPLHF
TRBV12-3/TRBV12-4	TRBJ2-7	CASSFGSLEQYF